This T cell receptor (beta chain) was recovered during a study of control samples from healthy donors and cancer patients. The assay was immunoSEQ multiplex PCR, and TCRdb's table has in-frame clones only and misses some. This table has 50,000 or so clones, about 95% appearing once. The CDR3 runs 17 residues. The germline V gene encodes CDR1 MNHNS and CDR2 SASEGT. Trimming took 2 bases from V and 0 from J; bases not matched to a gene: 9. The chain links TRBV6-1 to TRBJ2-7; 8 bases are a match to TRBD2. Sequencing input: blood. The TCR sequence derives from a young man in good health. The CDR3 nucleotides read TGTGCCAGCAGTGAATTGCACACGGGGGGGGCCTCCTACGAGCAGTACTTC. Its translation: CASSELHTGGASYEQYF.